This entry lists 25 T cell receptor beta chains sequenced from one sample in a study of blood T cell repertoires in COVID-19. Method: immunoSEQ multiplex PCR; TCRdb's copy keeps in-frame clones and lacks some. The sample includes 300,000 to 450,000 clones, more than 80% of them seen just once. Sequencing was done on a sample of PBMCs or T cells enriched from blood (not recorded which). These TCRs come from a young man who had recovered from COVID-19.

The rearrangement joins TRBV5-1 to TRBJ2-7, with 7 positions matching TRBD1. The CDR3 is made up of 16 amino acids. V lost 4 bases to trimming and J lost 0 bases; unmatched junction nucleotides: 10. Germline V gene sequence: CDR1 SGHRS, CDR2 YFSETQ. CDR3 nucleotides: TGCGCCAGCAGCGCCGGGGTGGGACAGAGCTCCTACGAGCAGTACTTC. Translated: CASSAGVGQSSYEQYF.

The chain joins TRBV13 to TRBJ2-5; D is possibly TRBD2 (6 bases). The V gene lost 5 bases and the J gene lost 5 bases, with 21 bases spanning the gap. In germline, CDR1 is PRHDT, CDR2 FYEKMQ (reference sequence). There are 16 residues in the CDR3. The CDR3 DNA reads as TGTGCCAGCAGCCCAGGTAGCGGCCTGGGCGGTGAGACCCAGTACTTC. This sequence encodes CASSPGSGLGGETQYF.

The chain couples TRBV6-5 to TRBJ2-3; TRBD2 matches at 8 bases. The V segment lost 6 bases and the J segment 5 bases; nucleotides outside the gene matches: 10. CDR1 and CDR2 from the germline V gene are MNHEY and SVGAGI. The CDR3 totals 15 residues. DNA for the CDR3: TGTGCCAGCAGCCACGGGGGGGCGGGTGGAGATACGCAGTATTTT. It specifies CASSHGGAGGDTQYF.

For this clone: The sample holds other DNA sequences that translate to the same CDR3. V and J are TRBV28 and TRBJ2-1, with TRBD2 matching 7 bases. This CDR3 spans 13 amino acids. Germline lookup yields CDR1 MDHEN and CDR2 SYDVKM. V lost 2 bases, J lost 7 bases, and 2 bases stayed unmatched. Written as DNA, the CDR3 is TGTGCCAGCAGTTTAGTGGGGGGGAATGAGCAGTTCTTC. This translates into CASSLVGGNEQFF. Variable domain in full (rest from reference TRBV28 and TRBJ2-1): DVKVTQSSRYLVKRTGEKVFLECVQDMDHENMFWYRQDPGLGLRLIYFSYDVKMKEKGDIPEGYSVSREKKERFSLILESASTNQTSMYLCASSLVGGNEQFFGPGTRLTVL.

This clone was counted a few times. Other DNA sequences within the sample encode an identical CDR3. The chain recombines TRBV9 with TRBJ1-2; no reliable D call. Germline CDR1 is SGDLS and CDR2 is YYNGEE. Trimming cost V 4 bases and J 5 bases, with 9 bases left between them. There are 12 residues in the CDR3. The CDR3 coding sequence is TGTGCCAGCAGCCCCGCCAGTTATGGCTACACCTTC. Its translation is CASSPASYGYTF. The full variable domain, its missing parts supplied by reference TRBV9 and TRBJ1-2, is DSGVTQTPKHLITATGQRVTLRCSPRSGDLSVYWYQQSLDQGLQFLIQYYNGEERAKGNILERFSAQQFPDLHSELNLSSLELGDSALYFCASSPASYGYTFGSGTRLTVV.

This clone was recorded a few times. The chain is built from TRBV6-1 and TRBJ1-6, with 7 bases aligning to TRBD1. Trimming took 4 bases from V and 8 from J; bases not matched to a gene: 11. Germline CDR1 and CDR2: MNHNS and SASEGT. This CDR3 is 16 amino acids long. CDR3: CASSALLRGADSPLHF. The CDR3 DNA sequence: TGTGCCAGCAGTGCCCTCCTCAGGGGGGCGGATTCACCCCTCCACTTT.

This clone came up once. The chain is built from TRBV24-1 and TRBJ2-5; 11 positions agree with TRBD2. The junction had 6 bases not matched to a gene; V was cut back by 4 bases and J by 0 bases. CDR1 KGHDR and CDR2 SFDVKD come from the germline V gene. The length of the CDR3 is 17 residues. The CDR3 DNA follows: TGTGCCACCAGTGAGGGGACTAGCGGTTCATACCAAGAGACCCAGTACTTC. Its translation: CATSEGTSGSYQETQYF.

V gene TRBV19 combines with J gene TRBJ1-1; the D gene is possibly TRBD1 (5 bases). The CDR3 has 14 residues. The ends were cut back, 3 bases at V and 7 bases at J, with 15 bases in the middle. The germline CDR1 and CDR2 sequences are LNHDA and SQIVND (reference sequence). The CDR3 region is CASSIRASGIEAFF. CDR3 DNA: TGTGCCAGTAGTATCAGGGCGAGTGGAATTGAAGCTTTCTTT.

The chain carries TRBV30 and TRBJ1-1, with 11 positions matching TRBD1. The ends lost 2 bases at V and 5 bases at J; junction bases unmatched: 4. Germline V CDR1 and CDR2: GTSNPN, SVGIG (reference sequence). This CDR3 has 14 amino acids. CDR3 protein: CAWSTGQGGTEAFF. Written as DNA, the CDR3 is TGTGCCTGGAGTACGGGACAGGGGGGGACTGAAGCTTTCTTT. Full variable domain (rest looked up from reference TRBV30 and TRBJ1-1): SQTIHQWPATLVQPVGSPLSLECTVEGTSNPNLYWYRQAAGRGLQLLFYSVGIGQISSEVPQNLSASRPQDRQFILSSKKLLLSDSGFYLCAWSTGQGGTEAFFGQGTRLTVV.

The J gene is TRBJ2-7, the V gene TRBV11-2, with D possibly matching TRBD1 (5 bases). The CDR3 covers 16 residues. CDR1 is SGHAT and CDR2 is FQNNGV in the germline V gene. The V gene lost 10 bases and the J gene lost 1 base, with 23 bases spanning the gap. The CDR3 DNA reads as TGTGCCACCAACGAGTATTCAGGGAAAGGTTCCTACGAGCAGTACTTC. It yields the protein CATNEYSGKGSYEQYF. The variable domain in full, with the rest retrieved from reference TRBV11-2 and TRBJ2-7, is EAGVAQSPRYKIIEKRQSVAFWCNPISGHATLYWYQQILGQGPKLLIQFQNNGVVDDSQLPKDRFSAERLKGVDSTLKIQPAKLEDSAVYLCATNEYSGKGSYEQYFGPGTRLTVT.

The chain joins TRBV5-1 to TRBJ2-6, with D maybe TRBD1 (5 bases). The CDR3 is made up of 14 amino acids. CDR1 and CDR2 (germline): SGHRS, YFSETQ. V lost 7 bases and J lost 4, with 12 bases in between. The DNA of the CDR3 is TGCGCCAGCGGCCAGGGCGGCGGGGCCAACGTCCTGACTTTC. It translates to CASGQGGGANVLTF.

The count of this clone is one. The J gene is TRBJ1-3, the V gene TRBV7-7, with 9 bases identical to TRBD1. Unmatched junction bases numbered 8, after V lost 5 bases and J lost 3 bases. Germline V lookup: CDR1 SSHAT, CDR2 FNYEAQ (reference sequence). The CDR3 is 16 residues long. CDR3 in DNA: TGTGCCAGCAGCCCATCCCCGGGACAGGGTGGAAACACCATATATTTT. Translating it yields CASSPSPGQGGNTIYF.

The chain is built from TRBV5-1 and TRBJ2-2; a possible D gene is TRBD1 (5 bases). V lost 0 bases and J lost 5, with 14 bases in between. This CDR3 spans 16 amino acids. CDR1 and CDR2 (germline): SGHRS, YFSETQ. CDR3 sequence: CASSLVPRDGTGELFF. The CDR3, as DNA: TGCGCCAGCAGCTTGGTACCCAGGGATGGTACCGGGGAGCTGTTTTTT.

V is TRBV4-1 and J is TRBJ2-1; 12 bases are shared with TRBD2. The junction had 7 bases not matched to a gene; V was cut back by 3 bases and J by 4 bases. CDR1 is MGHRA and CDR2 is YSYEKL in the germline V gene. CDR3 size: 17 residues. The CDR3 loop is CASSHPSGRGTYNEQFF. The CDR3 DNA reads as TGCGCCAGCAGCCACCCTAGCGGGAGGGGTACATACAATGAGCAGTTCTTC.

This chain uses TRBV12-3 or TRBV12-4 with TRBJ2-7, with 7 bases that match TRBD2. CDR3 length equals 13 residues. Germline trimming cut 0 bases from V and 6 bases from J; bases unmatched to any gene: 2. CDR3 residues: CASSLATSSEQYF. CDR3 coding DNA: TGTGCCAGCAGTTTAGCGACTAGCTCCGAGCAGTACTTC.

V usage is TRBV24-1 and J usage is TRBJ2-2, with TRBD2 identical over 13 bases. The germline V gene has CDR1 KGHDR and CDR2 SFDVKD. The V segment lost 4 bases and the J segment 5 bases; nucleotides outside the gene matches: 6. The CDR3 covers 17 residues. CDR3 bases: TGTGCCACCAGTGACCGGACTAGCGGGGGAGGAACCGGGGAGCTGTTTTTT. Its translation: CATSDRTSGGGTGELFF.

The rearrangement uses TRBV5-5 and TRBJ1-6; D unresolved. This CDR3 is built from 17 residues. V lost 2 bases to trimming and J lost 5 bases, with 17 bases between them. The V gene's germline CDR1 is SGHKS and CDR2 YYEKEE (reference sequence). CDR3 loop: CASSFRLLRRDNSPLHF. CDR3 DNA: TGTGCCAGCAGCTTCAGGCTGCTCCGGCGGGATAATTCACCCCTCCACTTT.

The gene calls are TRBV5-4 and TRBJ1-1, with 8 nucleotides matching TRBD1. The germline CDR1 and CDR2 sequences are SGHNT and YYREEE (reference sequence). The CDR3 contains 17 residues. Trimming removed 1 base from V and 0 bases from J; junction bases left unmatched: 8. The CDR3 nucleotides are TGTGCCAGCAGCTTGTGGACAGGGACTGTGGTGAACACTGAAGCTTTCTTT. Protein product: CASSLWTGTVVNTEAFF.

In its sample, this clone was seen once. The chain has TRBV5-6 and TRBJ1-2, with 8 bases matching TRBD1. CDR1 is SGHDT, CDR2 YYEEEE, per germline. Trimming cost V 2 bases and J 4 bases; bases outside gene matches: 1. There are 13 residues in the CDR3. The DNA for the CDR3 is TGTGCCAGCAGCTTAGGGACAGGCTATGGCTACACCTTC. It specifies CASSLGTGYGYTF.

This clone has just one count. The gene calls are TRBV18 and TRBJ1-1; 7 bases line up with TRBD1. The CDR3 is 16 residues long. The germline gives CDR1 KGHSH, CDR2 LQKENI. V was clipped by 2 bases and J by 4 bases; unmatched bases: 10. Here the CDR3 DNA reads TGTGCCAGCTCACCAAGCCGAGACAGGGCGGGCACTGAAGCTTTCTTT. This sequence encodes CASSPSRDRAGTEAFF.

This sequence joins TRBV7-9 and TRBJ1-6, with D perhaps matching TRBD1 (5 bases). Germline lookup yields CDR1 SEHNR and CDR2 FQNEAQ (reference sequence). With 3 bases removed from V and 7 bases from J, the gap between germline ends came to 16 bases. CDR3 size: 16 residues. The CDR3 spells CASSFWGQGANSPLHF. For the CDR3, the DNA is TGTGCCAGCAGCTTTTGGGGCCAAGGGGCGAATTCACCCCTCCACTTT. Looking up the rest from reference TRBV7-9 and TRBJ1-6 gives the full variable domain: DTGVSQNPRHKITKRGQNVTFRCDPISEHNRLYWYRQTLGQGPEFLTYFQNEAQLEKSRLLSDRFSAERPKGSFSTLEIQRTEQGDSAMYLCASSFWGQGANSPLHFGNGTRLTVT.

The J gene is TRBJ1-2, the V gene TRBV28, with D possibly being TRBD1 (6 bases). V was shortened by 5 bases and J by 4 bases, with 14 bases between the two germline ends. CDR1 is MDHEN and CDR2 is SYDVKM in the germline V gene. The length of the CDR3 is 14 residues. CDR3 nucleotide sequence: TGTGCCAGCAGTCTACACACAGGGAGCTATGGCTACACCTTC. Translation gives CASSLHTGSYGYTF.

Only a few counts were recorded for this clone. J is TRBJ1-1 and V is TRBV11-1; D is ambiguous. The germline V gene encodes CDR1 SGHAT and CDR2 FQDESV (reference sequence). This CDR3 has 13 amino acids. The germline V and J ends were trimmed by 3 bases and 2 bases, with 7 bases remaining between them. The CDR3 loop is CASSFGINTEAFF. The CDR3 coding sequence is TGTGCCAGCAGCTTCGGGATAAACACTGAAGCTTTCTTT. Supplemented by reference TRBV11-1 and TRBJ1-1, the full variable domain reads EAEVAQSPRYKITEKSQAVAFWCDPISGHATLYWYRQILGQGPELLVQFQDESVVDDSQLPKDRFSAERLKGVDSTLKIQPAELGDSAMYLCASSFGINTEAFFGQGTRLTVV.

This sequence joins TRBV19 and TRBJ1-5; 8 bases align to TRBD1. V lost 4 bases to trimming and J lost 3 bases; unmatched junction nucleotides: 2. The germline gives CDR1 LNHDA, CDR2 SQIVND (reference sequence). The CDR3 is 14 residues long. CDR3: CASSRGQANQPQHF. In DNA form, the CDR3 reads TGTGCCAGTAGTAGGGGACAGGCCAATCAGCCCCAGCATTTT.

The chain couples TRBV4-1 to TRBJ1-4; 9 bases agree with TRBD1. Trimming at V came to 1 base and at J to 8 bases, leaving 11 bases not matched to a gene. The germline CDR1 and CDR2 sequences are MGHRA and YSYEKL. The CDR3 sequence is 17 residues long. CDR3 DNA sequence: TGCGCCAGCAGCCAAGCTCTACCGGGACAGGGCAAGGAAAAACTGTTTTTT. Protein: CASSQALPGQGKEKLFF.